These 23 T cell receptor beta chains were sequenced from one sample in a study of T cells after yellow fever vaccination. From the 5' RACE reads, TCRdb called clonotypes with MiXCR, one entry per CDR3 protein. The table shows about 130,000 distinct CDR3 sequences, with just over 6.5% occurring only once. This specimen consisted of CD4+ T cells sorted from PBMCs, obtained 10 days after the yellow fever booster vaccination. These receptors all stem from a man aged 25 to 45 who received the YFV17D yellow fever vaccine.

This clonotype was observed many times. This CDR3 reads CASSPRSGNINSPLHF. The CDR3 nucleotides are TGCGCCAGCAGCCCAAGGAGTGGAAACATTAATTCACCCCTCCACTTT. This rearrangement joins TRBV5-1 to TRBJ1-6, with no clear D. Trimming stripped 4 bases from V and 6 bases from J, with 17 bases between. This CDR3 contains 16 residues. Germline V lookup: CDR1 SGHRS, CDR2 YFSETQ.

This clonotype was detected ten times or more. Compared with germline, one end of the junction differs, possibly owing to a read error. J is TRBJ2-4 and V is TRBV28; 10 bases are a match to TRBD2. This CDR3 has 13 amino acids. Germline CDR1 MDHEN, CDR2 SYDVKM. CDR3 sequence (DNA): TGTGCCAGCAGTTCCTCACTAGCGGGATTATCGCACTTC. Its translation: CASSSSLAGLSHF.

The chain uses TRBV29-1 and TRBJ1-2, with D perhaps matching TRBD1 (5 bases). The germline V gene has CDR1 SQVTM and CDR2 ANQGSEA. V was trimmed by 0 bases and J by 5 bases, leaving 13 bases between them. The CDR3 contains 14 residues. The CDR3 region has the DNA TGCAGCGTTGAAGAGCAGGGACGGCCTTATGGCTACACCTTC. Encoded protein: CSVEEQGRPYGYTF. The full variable domain, completed using reference TRBV29-1 and TRBJ1-2, is SAVISQKPSRDICQRGTSLTIQCQVDSQVTMMFWYRQQPGQSLTLIATANQGSEATYESGFVIDKFPISRPNLTFSTLTVSNMSPEDSSIYLCSVEEQGRPYGYTFGSGTRLTVV.

The count of this clonotype is one. A much larger clone sits a single nucleotide away, making a read error possible. As DNA, the CDR3 is TGCAGCGTTTTCCAGGCCCATGAGACCCAGTACTTC. Its protein is CSVFQAHETQYF. The chain links TRBV29-1 to TRBJ2-5, with D unclear. The V and J ends lost 5 bases and 5 bases respectively, with 12 bases between them. The CDR3 consists of 12 residues. In germline, CDR1 is SQVTM, CDR2 ANQGSEA.

This clonotype came up a few times. This rearrangement joins TRBV20-1 to TRBJ2-1; no definite D call. The V end was cut by 3 bases, the J end by 8 bases, with 8 bases between. Germline-derived CDR1 and CDR2 are DFQATT and SNEGSKA (reference sequence). There are 11 residues in the CDR3. The CDR3 DNA follows: TGCAGTGCTAGGTATTGGGATGAGCAGTTCTTC. The encoded protein is CSARYWDEQFF.

For this clonotype: A much more abundant neighbour one base away suggests this may be a read error. This chain connects TRBV2 to TRBJ2-5, with 11 bases fitting TRBD2. This CDR3 is 15 amino acids long. Germline V gene sequence: CDR1 SNHLY, CDR2 FYNNEI. DNA of the CDR3: TGTGCCAGCAGGAGACTAGCGGGACCTCAAGGGACCCAGTACTTC. Translating it yields CASRRLAGPQGTQYF.

This sequence joins TRBV12-3 or TRBV12-4 and TRBJ2-1; tentatively, D is TRBD1 (5 bases). V lost 3 bases, J lost 14 bases, and 17 bases lay in between. The CDR3 covers 13 residues. The CDR3 here is CASSFIYAGLKFF. As DNA, the CDR3 is TGTGCCAGCAGTTTTATCTATGCAGGGTTGAAGTTCTTC.

This clonotype was recorded many times. The chain links TRBV20-1 to TRBJ2-1; TRBD2 agrees at 13 bases. V was clipped by 1 base and J by 0 bases; unmatched bases: 9. CDR1 DFQATT and CDR2 SNEGSKA come from the germline V gene (reference sequence). There are 19 residues in the CDR3. Here the CDR3 DNA reads TGCAGTGCTAGAGGTGTGGCACTAGCGGGAGGGATCTCCTACAATGAGCAGTTCTTC. It encodes CSARGVALAGGISYNEQFF.

This clonotype was found a few times. This chain uses TRBV5-8 with TRBJ2-4, with a possible D match to TRBD2 (5 bases). CDR3 length: 12 residues. Germline-derived CDR1 and CDR2 are SGHTS and YDEGEE. V was clipped by 3 bases and J by 10 bases, with 11 bases between them. The DNA for the CDR3 is TGTGCCAGCAGCTGGGGAGTCGGGATTCAGTACTTC. The encoded protein is CASSWGVGIQYF.

This clonotype showed up just a few times. The chain uses TRBV7-3 and TRBJ2-2, with 7 bases lining up with TRBD2. The CDR3 covers 18 residues. Germline V gene sequence: CDR1 SGHTA, CDR2 FQGTGA. V lost 1 base and J lost 2; bases outside the gene matches: 10. The CDR3 region is CASSLMALADLNTGELFF. The DNA for the CDR3 is TGTGCCAGCAGCTTAATGGCTCTAGCGGATTTAAACACCGGGGAGCTGTTTTTT.

This chain connects TRBV7-2 to TRBJ2-7; 9 nucleotides agree with TRBD1. The trim removed 0 bases at V and 3 bases at J, leaving 3 bases unmatched. The V gene's germline CDR1 is SGHTA and CDR2 FQGNSA. This CDR3 is 15 amino acids long. CDR3 sequence reads: CASSLAGTGYYEQYF. As DNA, the CDR3 is TGTGCCAGCAGCTTAGCCGGGACAGGGTACTACGAGCAGTACTTC. The full variable domain, in which reference TRBV7-2 and TRBJ2-7 provide the parts outside the CDR3, is GAGVSQSPSNKVTEKGKDVELRCDPISGHTALYWYRQSLGQGLEFLIYFQGNSAPDKSGLPSDRFSAERTGGSVSTLTIQRTQQEDSAVYLCASSLAGTGYYEQYFGPGTRLTVT.

This clonotype occurred many times. This chain connects TRBV10-3 to TRBJ1-1; D is unclear. This CDR3 is built from 14 residues. V dropped 6 bases and J dropped 6 bases, with 17 bases sitting between them. In germline, CDR1 is ENHRY, CDR2 SYGVKD. The CDR3 DNA follows: TGTGCCATCAGGCAGGACGTCCGTTCCCCTGAAGCTTTCTTT. Translation gives CAIRQDVRSPEAFF.

This clonotype was recorded at least ten times. The chain uses TRBV10-2 and TRBJ2-1; D possibly uses TRBD1 or TRBD2 (5 bases each). V was shortened by 7 bases and J by 10 bases, with 20 bases between the two germline ends. Germline V gene lookup returns CDR1 WSHSY and CDR2 SAAADI. CDR3 length equals 14 residues. The CDR3 is CASMLGTVVAEQFF. CDR3 sequence (DNA): TGCGCCAGCATGCTAGGGACGGTAGTTGCAGAGCAGTTCTTC.

This clonotype was observed at least ten times. The CDR3 nucleotides read TGTGCCAGCAGTCTAGGGACAGCCACTGAAGCTTTCTTT. This encodes CASSLGTATEAFF. The gene calls are TRBV12-3 or TRBV12-4 and TRBJ1-1; 7 nucleotides agree with TRBD1. The CDR3 is made up of 13 amino acids. The ends lost 5 bases at V and 4 bases at J; junction bases unmatched: 4.

This clonotype was seen ten or more times. The chain couples TRBV7-9 to TRBJ1-1, with a weak D call TRBD1 (5 bases). The CDR3 runs 13 residues. Germline V gene data show CDR1 as SEHNR and CDR2 as FQNEAQ (reference sequence). V was shortened by 1 base and J by 4 bases, with 7 bases between the two germline ends. The CDR3 bases are TGTGCCAGCAGCTTAGGAGGGGTCACTGAAGCTTTCTTT. Its translation is CASSLGGVTEAFF.

This clonotype came up many times. This chain links TRBV12-3 or TRBV12-4 with TRBJ2-4; a possible D gene is TRBD2 (5 bases). This CDR3 region has 14 residues. Deletions cut 6 bases from V and 2 bases from J, with 11 bases between. The CDR3, as DNA: TGTGCCAGCAGCCCCGGGAATTCCAAAAACATTCAGTACTTC. This gives the protein CASSPGNSKNIQYF.

This clonotype occurred many times. The chain recombines TRBV7-2 with TRBJ2-3, with unresolved D. The CDR3 covers 10 residues. Germline-derived CDR1 and CDR2 are SGHTA and FQGNSA. Trimming shortened V by 11 bases and J by 0 bases, and 3 bases separated the two germline ends. CDR3 DNA sequence: TGTGCCGTCAGCACAGATACGCAGTATTTT. Amino acid sequence: CAVSTDTQYF. Full variable domain (rest looked up from reference TRBV7-2 and TRBJ2-3): GAGVSQSPSNKVTEKGKDVELRCDPISGHTALYWYRQSLGQGLEFLIYFQGNSAPDKSGLPSDRFSAERTGGSVSTLTIQRTQQEDSAVYLCAVSTDTQYFGPGTRLTVL.

The chain employs TRBV7-9 and TRBJ2-5; D not resolved. Per the germline V gene, CDR1 is SEHNR and CDR2 is FQNEAQ (reference sequence). The CDR3 is 14 amino acids. The V and J ends lost 6 bases and 4 bases respectively, with 15 bases between them. The chain's CDR3 is CASSFFHNSETQYF. DNA of the CDR3: TGTGCCAGCAGTTTTTTCCACAATTCAGAGACCCAGTACTTC.

The sample holds many counts of this clonotype. The chain recombines TRBV12-3 or TRBV12-4 with TRBJ2-5; 7 bases align to TRBD2. This CDR3 spans 14 amino acids. With 2 bases clipped from V and 5 bases from J, the junction kept 5 bases outside the gene matches. The CDR3 DNA is TGTGCCAGCAGTTTAAATCAGGGAGGGGAGACCCAGTACTTC. Its translation is CASSLNQGGETQYF.

This clonotype showed up many times. The chain is built from TRBV5-1 and TRBJ2-1; TRBD1 is a possible D gene (5 bases). V lost 5 bases and J 4 bases, leaving 19 bases between the germline ends. The germline CDR1 and CDR2 sequences are SGHRS and YFSETQ. The CDR3 length is 16 residues. CDR3 protein: CASSNQGPPVYNEQFF. The CDR3 coding sequence is TGCGCCAGCAGTAATCAGGGTCCCCCAGTTTACAATGAGCAGTTCTTC.

This clonotype was detected ten times or more. The gene calls are TRBV12-3 or TRBV12-4 and TRBJ1-1; D remains ambiguous. This CDR3 is 15 amino acids long. Trimming removed 5 bases at V and 0 bases at J, with 13 bases between. The CDR3 DNA reads as TGTGCCAGCAGTCCCCAGGCGGGTATGAACACTGAAGCTTTCTTT. Encoded protein: CASSPQAGMNTEAFF.

A word on this clonotype: This may stem from a read error, because a much larger clone lies one nucleotide away. The rearrangement links TRBV12-3 or TRBV12-4 to TRBJ2-1; no firm D call. Trimming took off 1 base at V and 2 bases at J, with 9 bases between the two ends. The CDR3 is 15 amino acids. For the CDR3, the DNA is TGTGCCAGCAGTTTAGTTAGGAACACCTACAATGAGCAGTTCTTC. This codes for CASSLVRNTYNEQFF.

This clonotype was detected many times. The chain employs TRBV4-3 and TRBJ2-7; a weak D match, TRBD2 (6 bases). Germline V lookup: CDR1 LGHNA, CDR2 YSLEER. Trimming removed 0 bases from V and 2 bases from J, with 11 bases in between. The CDR3 contains 15 residues. Written as DNA, the CDR3 is TGCGCCAGCAGCCAAGACAGGGACTCGGCCTACGAGCAGTACTTC. Its translation is CASSQDRDSAYEQYF.